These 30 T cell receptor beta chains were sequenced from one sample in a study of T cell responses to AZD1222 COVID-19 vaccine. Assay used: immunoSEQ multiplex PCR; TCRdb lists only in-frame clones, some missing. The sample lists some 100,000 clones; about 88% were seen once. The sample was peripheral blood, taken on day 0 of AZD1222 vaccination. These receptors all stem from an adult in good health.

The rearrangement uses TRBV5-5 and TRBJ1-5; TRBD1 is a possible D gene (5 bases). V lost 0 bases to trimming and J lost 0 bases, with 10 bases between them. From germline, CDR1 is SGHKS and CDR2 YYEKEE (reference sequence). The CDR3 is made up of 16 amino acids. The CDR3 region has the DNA TGTGCCAGCAGCTTGGTTGGGGGAGATAGCAATCAGCCCCAGCATTTT. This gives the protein CASSLVGGDSNQPQHF.

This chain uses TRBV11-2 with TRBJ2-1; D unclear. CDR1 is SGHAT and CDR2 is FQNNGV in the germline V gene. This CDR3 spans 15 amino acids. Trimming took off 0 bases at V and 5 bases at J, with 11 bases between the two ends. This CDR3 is CASSLEGFPHNEQFF. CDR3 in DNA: TGTGCCAGCAGCTTAGAAGGCTTCCCCCACAATGAGCAGTTCTTC. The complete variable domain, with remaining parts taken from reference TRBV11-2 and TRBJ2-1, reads EAGVAQSPRYKIIEKRQSVAFWCNPISGHATLYWYQQILGQGPKLLIQFQNNGVVDDSQLPKDRFSAERLKGVDSTLKIQPAKLEDSAVYLCASSLEGFPHNEQFFGPGTRLTVL.

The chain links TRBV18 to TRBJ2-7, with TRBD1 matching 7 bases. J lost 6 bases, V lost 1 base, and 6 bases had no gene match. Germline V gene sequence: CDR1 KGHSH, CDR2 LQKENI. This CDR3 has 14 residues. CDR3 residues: CASSPLTGEGEQYF. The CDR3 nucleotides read TGTGCCAGCTCACCACTTACAGGGGAAGGCGAGCAGTACTTC.

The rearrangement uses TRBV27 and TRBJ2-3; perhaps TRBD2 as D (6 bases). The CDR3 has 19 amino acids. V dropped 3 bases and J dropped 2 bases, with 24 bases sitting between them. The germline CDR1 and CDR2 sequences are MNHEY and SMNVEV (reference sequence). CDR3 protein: CASSFFPPSGQSYTDTQYF. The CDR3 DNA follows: TGTGCCAGCAGTTTCTTTCCCCCCAGCGGGCAAAGCTACACAGATACGCAGTATTTT.

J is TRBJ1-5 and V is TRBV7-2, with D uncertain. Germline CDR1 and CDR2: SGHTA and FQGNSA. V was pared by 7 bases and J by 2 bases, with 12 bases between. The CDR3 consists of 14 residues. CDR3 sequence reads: CASTENPGNQPQHF. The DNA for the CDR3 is TGTGCCAGCACCGAGAATCCCGGCAATCAGCCCCAGCATTTT.

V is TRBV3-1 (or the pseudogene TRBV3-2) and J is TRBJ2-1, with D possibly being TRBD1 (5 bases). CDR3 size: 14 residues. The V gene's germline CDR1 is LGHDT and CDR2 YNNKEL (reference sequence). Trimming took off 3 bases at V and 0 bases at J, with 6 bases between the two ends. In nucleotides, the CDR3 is TGTGCCAGCAGCCACAGGGCCTCCTACAATGAGCAGTTCTTC. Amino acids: CASSHRASYNEQFF.

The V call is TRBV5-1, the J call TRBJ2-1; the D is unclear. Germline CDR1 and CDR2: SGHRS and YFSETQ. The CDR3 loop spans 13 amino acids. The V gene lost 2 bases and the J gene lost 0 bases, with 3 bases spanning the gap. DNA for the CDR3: TGCGCCAGCAGCTTCCGCTCCTACAATGAGCAGTTCTTC. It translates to CASSFRSYNEQFF.

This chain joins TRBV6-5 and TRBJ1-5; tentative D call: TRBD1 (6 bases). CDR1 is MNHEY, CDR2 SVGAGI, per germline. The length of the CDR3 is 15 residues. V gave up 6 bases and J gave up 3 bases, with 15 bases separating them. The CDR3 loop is CASSRTGPLNQPQHF. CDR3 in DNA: TGTGCCAGCAGCCGAACAGGGCCCCTCAATCAGCCCCAGCATTTT.

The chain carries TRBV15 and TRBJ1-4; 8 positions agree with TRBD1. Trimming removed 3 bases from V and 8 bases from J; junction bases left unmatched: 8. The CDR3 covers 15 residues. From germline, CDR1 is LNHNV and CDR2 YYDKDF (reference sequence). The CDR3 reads CATSRLGQGEEKLFF. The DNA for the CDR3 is TGTGCCACCAGCAGGCTCGGACAGGGCGAGGAAAAACTGTTTTTT.

CDR3 sequence reads: CATSDSGGAQETQYF. For the CDR3, the DNA is TGTGCCACCAGTGATTCGGGGGGGGCCCAAGAGACCCAGTACTTC. V and J are TRBV24-1 and TRBJ2-5, with 8 positions matching TRBD2. The ends lost 2 bases at V and 1 base at J; junction bases unmatched: 2. The length of the CDR3 is 15 residues. CDR1 is KGHDR, CDR2 SFDVKD, per germline.

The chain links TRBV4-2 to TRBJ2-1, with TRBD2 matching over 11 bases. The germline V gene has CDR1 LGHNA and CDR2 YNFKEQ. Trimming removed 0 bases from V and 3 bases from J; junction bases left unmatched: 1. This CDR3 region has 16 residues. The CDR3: CASSQDTSGGYNEQFF. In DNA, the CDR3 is TGTGCCAGCAGCCAAGATACTAGCGGGGGCTACAATGAGCAGTTCTTC.

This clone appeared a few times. The CDR3 spells CASSPLTGSVGNTEAFF. CDR3 nucleotides: TGCGCCAGCAGCCCCTTGACAGGGTCAGTAGGGAACACTGAAGCTTTCTTT. The J gene is TRBJ1-1, the V gene TRBV5-1; 7 nucleotides agree with TRBD1. The germline V gene encodes CDR1 SGHRS and CDR2 YFSETQ. The CDR3 totals 17 residues. With 4 bases clipped from V and 1 base from J, the junction kept 13 bases outside the gene matches.

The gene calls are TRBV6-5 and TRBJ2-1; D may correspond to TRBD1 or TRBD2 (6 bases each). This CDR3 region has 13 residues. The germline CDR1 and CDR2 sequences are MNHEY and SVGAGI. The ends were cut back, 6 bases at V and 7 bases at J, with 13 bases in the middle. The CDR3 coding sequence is TGTGCCAGCAGCTTCCGGGGGCTAAATGAGCAGTTCTTC. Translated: CASSFRGLNEQFF.

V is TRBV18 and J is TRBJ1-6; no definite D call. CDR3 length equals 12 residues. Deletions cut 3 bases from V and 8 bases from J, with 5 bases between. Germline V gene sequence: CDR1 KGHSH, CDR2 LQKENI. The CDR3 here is CASSPQDSPLHF. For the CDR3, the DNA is TGTGCCAGCTCACCCCAGGATTCACCCCTCCACTTT.

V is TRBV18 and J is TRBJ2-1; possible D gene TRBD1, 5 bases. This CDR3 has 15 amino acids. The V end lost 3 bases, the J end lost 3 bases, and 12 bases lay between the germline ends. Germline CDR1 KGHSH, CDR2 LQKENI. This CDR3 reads CASSPDNKDYNEQFF. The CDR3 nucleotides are TGTGCCAGCTCACCGGACAATAAGGACTACAATGAGCAGTTCTTC.

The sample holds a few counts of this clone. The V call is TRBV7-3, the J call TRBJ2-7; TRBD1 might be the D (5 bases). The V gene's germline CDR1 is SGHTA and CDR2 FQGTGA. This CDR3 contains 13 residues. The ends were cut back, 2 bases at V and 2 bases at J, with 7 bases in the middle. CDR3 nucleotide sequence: TGTGCCAGCAGCTTACAGGGTGCCTACGAGCAGTACTTC. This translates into CASSLQGAYEQYF.

The CDR3 sequence: CASSLEQREGAAFF. CDR3 nucleotide sequence: TGTGCCAGCAGCTTGGAGCAGCGGGAGGGCGCAGCTTTCTTT. This chain uses TRBV5-4 with TRBJ1-1; D uncertain. Germline lookup yields CDR1 SGHNT and CDR2 YYREEE (reference sequence). V shed 0 bases and J shed 10 bases, with 16 bases lying between them. This CDR3 spans 14 amino acids.

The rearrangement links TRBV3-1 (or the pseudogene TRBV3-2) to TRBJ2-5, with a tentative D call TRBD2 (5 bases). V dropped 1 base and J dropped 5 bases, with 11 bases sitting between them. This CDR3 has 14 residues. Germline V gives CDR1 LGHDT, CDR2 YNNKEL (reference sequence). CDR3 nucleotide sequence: TGTGCCAGCAGCCAAGCGGGGTCTCGCGAGACCCAGTACTTC. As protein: CASSQAGSRETQYF.

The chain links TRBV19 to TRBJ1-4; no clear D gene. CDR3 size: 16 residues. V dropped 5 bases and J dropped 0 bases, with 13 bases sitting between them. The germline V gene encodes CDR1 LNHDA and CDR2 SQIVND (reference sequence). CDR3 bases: TGTGCCAGTAGTGTCTACCACCGGACAACTAATGAAAAACTGTTTTTT. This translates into CASSVYHRTTNEKLFF.

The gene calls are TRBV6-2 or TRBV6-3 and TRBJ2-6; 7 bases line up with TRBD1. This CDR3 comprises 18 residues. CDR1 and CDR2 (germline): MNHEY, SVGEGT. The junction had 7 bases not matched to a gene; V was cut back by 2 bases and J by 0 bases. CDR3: CASSYRGQWGSGANVLTF. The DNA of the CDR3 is TGTGCCAGCAGTTACAGGGGACAGTGGGGCTCTGGGGCCAACGTCCTGACTTTC.

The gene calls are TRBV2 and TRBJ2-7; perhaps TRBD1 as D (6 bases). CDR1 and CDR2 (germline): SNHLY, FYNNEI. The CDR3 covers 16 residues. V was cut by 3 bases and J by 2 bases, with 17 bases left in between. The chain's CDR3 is CASSDPPRGTTYEQYF. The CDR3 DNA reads TGTGCCAGCAGTGACCCCCCGAGGGGGACCACCTACGAGCAGTACTTC.

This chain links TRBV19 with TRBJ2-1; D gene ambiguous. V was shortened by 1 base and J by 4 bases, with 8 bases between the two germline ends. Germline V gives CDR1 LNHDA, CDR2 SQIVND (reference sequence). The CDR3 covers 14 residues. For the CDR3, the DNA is TGTGCCAGTAGTATAGCAAGAGAATACAATGAGCAGTTCTTC. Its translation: CASSIAREYNEQFF.

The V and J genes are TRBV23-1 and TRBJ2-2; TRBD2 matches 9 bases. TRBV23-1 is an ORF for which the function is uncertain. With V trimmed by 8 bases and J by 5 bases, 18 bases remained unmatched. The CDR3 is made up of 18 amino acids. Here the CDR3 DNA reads TGCGCCAGCTGTCGCAGGGAGGATAGCGGGAGTAGGACCGGGGAGCTGTTTTTT. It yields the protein CASCRREDSGSRTGELFF.

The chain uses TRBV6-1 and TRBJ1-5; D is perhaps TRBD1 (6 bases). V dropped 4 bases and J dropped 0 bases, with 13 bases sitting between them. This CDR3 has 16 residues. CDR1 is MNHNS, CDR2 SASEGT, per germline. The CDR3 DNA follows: TGTGCCAGCAGTGGTGGGACACCATATAGCAATCAGCCCCAGCATTTT. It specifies CASSGGTPYSNQPQHF.

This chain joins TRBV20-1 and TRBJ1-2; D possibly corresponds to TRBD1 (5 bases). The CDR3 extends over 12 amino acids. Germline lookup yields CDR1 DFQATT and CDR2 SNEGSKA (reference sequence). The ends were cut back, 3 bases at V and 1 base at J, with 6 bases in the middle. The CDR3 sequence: CSASQGNYGYTF. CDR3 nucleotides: TGCAGTGCTAGTCAGGGTAACTATGGCTACACCTTC.

CDR3 bases: TGCGCCAGCAGCCAGAGACAGGGACCCTACAATGAGCAGTTCTTC. Protein sequence: CASSQRQGPYNEQFF. This rearrangement joins TRBV4-1 to TRBJ2-1; 7 nucleotides match TRBD1. With V trimmed by 3 bases and J by 2 bases, 4 bases remained unmatched. CDR3 length equals 15 residues. In germline, CDR1 is MGHRA, CDR2 YSYEKL.

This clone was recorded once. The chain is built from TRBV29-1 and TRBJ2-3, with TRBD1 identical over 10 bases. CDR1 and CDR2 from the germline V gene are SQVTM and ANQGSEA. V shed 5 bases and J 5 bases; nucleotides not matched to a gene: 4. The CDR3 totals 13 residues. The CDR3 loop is CSVKGQGIDTQYF. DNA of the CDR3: TGCAGCGTTAAGGGACAGGGGATAGATACGCAGTATTTT.

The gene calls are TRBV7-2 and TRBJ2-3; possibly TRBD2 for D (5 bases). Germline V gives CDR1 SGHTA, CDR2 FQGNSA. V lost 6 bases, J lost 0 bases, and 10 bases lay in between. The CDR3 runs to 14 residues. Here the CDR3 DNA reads TGTGCCAGCAGGAACTGGACTAGCACAGATACGCAGTATTTT. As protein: CASRNWTSTDTQYF.

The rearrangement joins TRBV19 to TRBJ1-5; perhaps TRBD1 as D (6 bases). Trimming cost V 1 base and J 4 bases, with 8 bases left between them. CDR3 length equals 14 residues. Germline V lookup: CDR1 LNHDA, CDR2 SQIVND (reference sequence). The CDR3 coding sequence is TGTGCCAGTAGTATAGGGACAGAGAATCAGCCCCAGCATTTT. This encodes CASSIGTENQPQHF.

This chain's CDR3 is CASSPPNYGYTF. CDR3 nucleotide sequence: TGTGCCAGCAGCCCCCCTAACTATGGCTACACCTTC. This chain links TRBV6-6 with TRBJ1-2, with D unresolved. Trimming cost V 6 bases and J 0 bases, with 5 bases left between them. The CDR3 covers 12 residues. CDR1 MNHNY and CDR2 SVGAGI come from the germline V gene (reference sequence).